The sequence of this TCR beta chain was determined in a study of early T cells in non-severe SARS-CoV-2 infection (dated by TCRdb to about 2021). As for the study more broadly: Because TCR sequencing was done on bulk RNA from unsorted whole blood, the alpha and beta chains could not be paired.

The library was prepared using 5' RACE. Data came from a NextSeq 500. To correct for sequencing error and PCR bias, the TCR library protocol tagged individual cDNA molecules with unique molecular identifiers. Both TCR alpha and beta chains were sequenced, and tight co-correlation was observed between alpha and beta sequence abundances in each sample. Regarding the original processing steps: Decombinator V4 was used to perform V gene, J gene and CDR3 annotation of TCR sequences. TCRs were defined as expanded if a significant change between any two time points was detected under a Poisson model with p below 0.0001. TCR abundances were normalised to the total number of TCRs sequenced per sample and expressed as counts per million. VDJdb, accessed on 1 November 2021, was searched for TCRs annotated for CMV, EBV and SARS-CoV-2, and TCRs annotated for more than one antigen were excluded. TCRdb reanalyzed the raw reads on its own, using fastp at Q25 for trimming and MiXCR for clone calling, and kept in-frame beta chains. Here each entry gathers all rows of one CDR3 protein and keeps the most common genes and DNA. Clone size and V and J calls follow TCRdb, not the original study. The sample table records tens of thousands of distinct CDR3 sequences; around 12% of these occur just once. The leading ten clones occupy around 1.3% of the sample.

This clonotype was picked up one time. Its antigen has not been determined. No base qualities exist here, and no much larger clone lies one base off it. One read alone is weak evidence. Set within a cohort of healthcare workers in London, UK, this nested case-control study involved weekly PCR testing of nasopharyngeal swabs along with blood sampling. Between 23 and 31 March 2020, the week of the UK lockdown, healthcare workers were enrolled and then followed up weekly for as long as 16 weeks. Here is what the overall study found, with its caveats: VDJdb matching was skewed toward anti-spike CD8 responses and likely underestimated virus-specific expansions by missing private and CD4 specificities.

The sequenced sample consisted of whole blood. The source of this sequence is an adult who was a healthcare worker with PCR-confirmed SARS-CoV-2 infection or an uninfected control (not recorded which).

The DNA is as follows: TGCAGCGTTCGTCAACAGCCCAATGAAAAACTGTTTTTT. Its translation reads: CSVRQQPNEKLFF. The chain employs TRBV29-1 and TRBJ1-4; the D gene assignment is ambiguous. V sheds 5 bases and J sheds 5 bases, leaving 12 bases between their ends. The CDR1 and CDR2 encoded by the germline V gene are SQVTM and ANQGSEA. Counted from cysteine to phenylalanine, this CDR3 has 13 amino acids. CDR3 DNA is the only sequence kept; it has 39 bases, read in frame from the first base.